The clone carrying this T cell receptor beta chain is medium-sized (0.01 to 0.1%) within its sample. Multiplex touch-down PCR with TRB-A/B primers amplified rearranged V-D-J TRB sequences. TCRdb redid the calling of the multiplex PCR reads with MiXCR, one entry per CDR3 protein. The profile shows about 1,000 distinct CDR3 sequences, 20% of them singletons. The record originates from a study of T cell repertoires in aging, cancer and after chemotherapy. The J segment lost 7 bases and the V segment lost 5 bases, leaving 7 bases of the junction unmatched. Germline V lookup: CDR1 PRHDT, CDR2 FYEKMQ (reference sequence). The CDR3 totals 15 residues. Peripheral blood genomic DNA, not sorted cells or RNA, was the template.

This receptor was identified in a human donor with a solid tumor. Sequencing input: blood. The gene calls are TRBV13 and TRBJ1-6; 8 bases map to TRBD1. The CDR3: CASSPTGTGNSPLHF. The CDR3 DNA reads TGTGCCAGCAGCCCAACGGGGACAGGAAATTCACCCCTCCACTTT.